These 22 T cell receptor beta chains came from one sample sequenced in a study of T cells in localized non-small cell lung cancer. Profiled with immunoSEQ multiplex PCR; TCRdb holds only in-frame clones, not every one. The sample has 25,000 to 30,000 clones, roughly 91% seen once. The input for sequencing was peripheral blood, taken before any cancer treatment. These receptors originate from a female donor older than 55 with stage III squamous cell lung carcinoma.

V gene TRBV28 combines with J gene TRBJ1-2; D not certain. Trimming pared 2 bases from V and 3 bases from J, leaving 10 bases between. There are 14 residues in the CDR3. CDR1 is MDHEN and CDR2 is SYDVKM in the germline V gene. CDR3 protein: CASSLARSDYGYTF. The CDR3 bases are TGTGCCAGCAGTTTAGCCAGGTCGGACTATGGCTACACCTTC.

The V call is TRBV4-1, the J call TRBJ1-3; no clear D gene. Trimming removed 1 base from V and 4 bases from J, with 5 bases in between. CDR1 is MGHRA and CDR2 is YSYEKL in the germline V gene. This CDR3 has 13 amino acids. CDR3 sequence (DNA): TGCGCCAGCAGCCAAGTAACAGGAAACACCATATATTTT. Protein sequence: CASSQVTGNTIYF.

This CDR3 is CASSDRGFTYEQYF. The CDR3 DNA follows: TGTGCCAGCAGTGACAGGGGTTTCACCTACGAGCAGTACTTC. The rearrangement joins TRBV6-5 to TRBJ2-7; 8 bases fit TRBD1. CDR3 length equals 14 residues. Trimming cost V 5 bases and J 2 bases; bases outside gene matches: 5. Per germline, CDR1 MNHEY and CDR2 SVGAGI.

The rearrangement uses TRBV21-1 and TRBJ2-2. TRBV21-1 is a listed pseudogene. The CDR3 length is 13 residues. The CDR3 spells CASRPGPTGELFF. The CDR3 DNA sequence: TGTGCCAGCAGACCGGGGCCCACCGGGGAGCTGTTTTTT.

This clone was recorded once. V usage is TRBV27 and J usage is TRBJ1-5; perhaps TRBD1 as D (5 bases). Trimming stripped 2 bases from V and 2 bases from J, with 10 bases between. The germline V gene has CDR1 MNHEY and CDR2 SMNVEV (reference sequence). This CDR3 is 15 amino acids long. CDR3 in amino acids: CASSLAGAGNQPQHF. The DNA for the CDR3 is TGTGCCAGCAGTTTAGCCGGGGCGGGCAATCAGCCCCAGCATTTT.

The CDR3 DNA is TGTGCCAGCAGCTTGGGAGGGGGCTTAGATGAAAAACTGTTTTTT. Amino acids: CASSLGGGLDEKLFF. The rearrangement joins TRBV5-6 to TRBJ1-4; 7 nucleotides line up with TRBD1. The CDR3 spans 15 residues. Germline CDR1 is SGHDT and CDR2 is YYEEEE. V shed 0 bases, J shed 6 bases, and the junction held 5 bases outside the gene matches.

This sequence joins TRBV29-1 and TRBJ2-1; 8 bases agree with TRBD1. This CDR3 has 14 residues. The junction had 4 bases not matched to a gene; V was cut back by 4 bases and J by 2 bases. CDR1 is SQVTM, CDR2 ANQGSEA, per germline. CDR3 in amino acids: CSVVNRGAYNEQFF. The CDR3 region has the DNA TGCAGCGTTGTAAACAGGGGGGCCTACAATGAGCAGTTCTTC.

The chain is built from TRBV2 and TRBJ2-5; D not certain. This CDR3 spans 11 amino acids. The V gene's germline CDR1 is SNHLY and CDR2 FYNNEI. V was shortened by 6 bases and J by 5 bases, with 7 bases between the two germline ends. The CDR3 coding sequence is TGTGCCAGCAGCTTAAGCGAGACCCAGTACTTC. Amino acid sequence: CASSLSETQYF. Full variable domain (outside the CDR3, taken from reference TRBV2 and TRBJ2-5): EPEVTQTPSHQVTQMGQEVILRCVPISNHLYFYWYRQILGQKVEFLVSFYNNEISEKSEIFDDQFSVERPDGSNFTLKIRSTKLEDSAMYFCASSLSETQYFGPGTRLLVL.

This chain joins TRBV5-8 and TRBJ2-3; TRBD2 agrees at 11 bases. J lost 0 bases, V lost 4 bases, and 7 bases had no gene match. The CDR3 spans 17 residues. Germline CDR1 is SGHTS and CDR2 is YDEGEE. The CDR3 reads CASSIKLAGASTDTQYF. The CDR3 nucleotides are TGTGCCAGCAGCATAAAACTAGCGGGGGCAAGCACAGATACGCAGTATTTT.

The chain employs TRBV7-2 and TRBJ2-3, with 8 bases that match TRBD2. After removal of 0 bases from V and 4 bases from J, the junction contained 3 bases not matched to a gene. This CDR3 is 15 amino acids long. The germline V gene encodes CDR1 SGHTA and CDR2 FQGNSA. In DNA, the CDR3 is TGTGCCAGCAGCTTAGCGGCGGGGGGCCCAGATACGCAGTATTTT. Translating it yields CASSLAAGGPDTQYF.

A few counts support this clone. J is TRBJ2-1 and V is TRBV29-1; D is unresolved. V was clipped by 3 bases and J by 7 bases, with 10 bases between them. Germline V gene data show CDR1 as SQVTM and CDR2 as ANQGSEA. The CDR3 sequence is 12 residues long. The CDR3 nucleotides read TGCAGCGTTGACTTCTTTCCAAATGAGCAGTTCTTC. It encodes CSVDFFPNEQFF.

CDR3 in DNA: TGCGCCAGCAGCCTGCTCATCGAAGAATTGGGCAAAAACATTCAGTACTTC. Its protein is CASSLLIEELGKNIQYF. The J gene is TRBJ2-4, the V gene TRBV4-1; D not resolved. This CDR3 comprises 17 residues. Germline CDR1 and CDR2: MGHRA and YSYEKL. V gave up 4 bases and J gave up 3 bases, with 19 bases separating them.

The chain has TRBV6-1 and TRBJ1-2; D remains ambiguous. This CDR3 comprises 13 residues. V lost 3 bases, J lost 8 bases, and 13 bases lay in between. CDR1 is MNHNS and CDR2 is SASEGT in the germline V gene. The CDR3 nucleotides read TGTGCCAGCAGTGATGCGGGCGCAGGAGGCTACACCTTC. This encodes CASSDAGAGGYTF.

V and J are TRBV7-8 and TRBJ1-5; tentatively, D is TRBD1 (6 bases). The V end lost 5 bases, the J end lost 3 bases, and 11 bases lay between the germline ends. The V gene's germline CDR1 is SGHVS and CDR2 FQNEAQ. The CDR3 length is 14 residues. DNA for the CDR3: TGTGCCAGCAGCAGCAGGGGACCCAATCAGCCCCAGCATTTT. Translating it yields CASSSRGPNQPQHF.

The chain links TRBV9 to TRBJ2-3, with 7 bases that match TRBD2. Germline lookup yields CDR1 SGDLS and CDR2 YYNGEE. This CDR3 is 15 amino acids long. Unmatched junction bases numbered 5, after V lost 4 bases and J lost 0 bases. CDR3 bases: TGTGCCAGCAGCCCGACTAGCCAGAGCACAGATACGCAGTATTTT. Translated: CASSPTSQSTDTQYF.

The rearrangement uses TRBV19 and TRBJ2-3; 8 bases align to TRBD2. J lost 3 bases, V lost 3 bases, and 8 bases had no gene match. There are 16 residues in the CDR3. In germline, CDR1 is LNHDA, CDR2 SQIVND (reference sequence). The CDR3 loop reads CASSIRSGSVTDTQYF. The CDR3 region has the DNA TGTGCCAGTAGTATTAGGAGCGGGAGTGTGACAGATACGCAGTATTTT.

The chain links TRBV18 to TRBJ1-1, with TRBD1 as a possible D gene (5 bases). V dropped 0 bases and J dropped 5 bases, with 10 bases sitting between them. CDR1 is KGHSH and CDR2 is LQKENI in the germline V gene. CDR3 size: 14 residues. The CDR3 here is CASSPPPQGTEAFF. Here the CDR3 DNA reads TGTGCCAGCTCACCACCGCCGCAGGGTACTGAAGCTTTCTTT.

The chain recombines TRBV28 with TRBJ2-3; 7 nucleotides line up with TRBD1. The germline V gene encodes CDR1 MDHEN and CDR2 SYDVKM. The CDR3 is made up of 18 amino acids. Trimming took 4 bases from V and 5 from J; bases not matched to a gene: 18. CDR3 sequence (DNA): TGTGCCAGCAGTTCCCCTCCGGGACACTATCGGGACAGAGATACGCAGTATTTT. Its protein product is CASSSPPGHYRDRDTQYF.

V and J are TRBV7-2 and TRBJ2-3; 12 nucleotides align to TRBD2. Germline V gene lookup returns CDR1 SGHTA and CDR2 FQGNSA. This CDR3 is built from 17 residues. V trimming: 3 bases; J trimming: 6 bases; junction bases outside the gene matches: 10. CDR3 in amino acids: CASSLEPSGGAKDTQYF. The CDR3 nucleotides are TGTGCCAGCAGCTTGGAACCTAGCGGGGGGGCCAAGGATACGCAGTATTTT.

CDR3 coding DNA: TGTGCCAGCAGTTACGGGGCAGGGGCCTACGAGCAGTACTTC. Translation: CASSYGAGAYEQYF. The chain employs TRBV6-6 and TRBJ2-7; D is possibly TRBD1 (6 bases). V lost 2 bases, J lost 2 bases, and 10 bases lay in between. CDR1 is MNHNY, CDR2 SVGAGI, per germline (reference sequence). CDR3 length equals 14 residues.

The gene calls are TRBV6-6 and TRBJ1-4; D is possibly TRBD1 (5 bases). The V end was cut by 2 bases, the J end by 0 bases, with 10 bases between. The CDR3 consists of 16 residues. CDR1 is MNHNY and CDR2 is SVGAGI in the germline V gene (reference sequence). CDR3 sequence: CASSYGGWSTNEKLFF. CDR3 coding DNA: TGTGCCAGCAGTTACGGGGGTTGGTCAACTAATGAAAAACTGTTTTTT.

As DNA, the CDR3 is TGCGCCAGCAGCATCCAGGGGTACGAGCAGTACTTC. This encodes CASSIQGYEQYF. J is TRBJ2-7 and V is TRBV5-1; tentatively, D is TRBD1 (6 bases). Germline-derived CDR1 and CDR2 are SGHRS and YFSETQ. The CDR3 is 12 residues long. V lost 4 bases, J lost 4 bases, and 9 bases lay in between.